This T cell receptor (beta chain) stems from a study of liver allograft versus peripheral blood T cells. Study in general: Hepatic allograft T cell receptor repertoires were evaluated relative to those present in recipients' peripheral blood. Points from the study as a whole: Peripheral blood T cell receptor repertoires reportedly differed from those found within liver allografts.

This clonotype was recorded many times. Its specificity is unknown. TCRdb re-derived calls from the reads in MiXCR, one entry per CDR3 protein. The repertoire includes approximately 5,200 distinct CDR3 sequences, 17% of them detected once, and roughly 50% sits in the top ten. The clonotype originates from a human patient who had a liver transplant. Certain T cells may be donor cells from the graft.

The CDR3 DNA follows: TGTGCCAGCAGCGGGGAGGGCAGGGGTTCACCCCTCCACTTT. Protein product: CASSGEGRGSPLHF. V usage is TRBV9 and J usage is TRBJ1-6, with D perhaps TRBD1 (6 bases). The CDR3 is 14 residues long. Trimming shortened V by 3 bases and J by 9 bases, and 13 bases separated the two germline ends. CDR1 is SGDLS and CDR2 is YYNGEE in the germline V gene.